The TCR beta chain described here comes from a study of cytomegalovirus exposure and HLA in healthy donors. Points from the study as a whole: For cytomegalovirus status, the classifier reportedly gave diagnoses with high specificity and sensitivity.

This clone was detected once. The antigen remains unidentified. Amplification used 60 Vbeta primers and 13 Jbeta primers. Sequencing was performed with immunoSEQ multiplex PCR; in TCRdb, only in-frame clones are kept and a portion is missing. The sample has some 94,000 clones; about 80% are singletons. Trimming took 4 bases from V and 2 from J, leaving 12 bases between them. The CDR3 is 14 amino acids. The germline CDR1 and CDR2 sequences are SGHDT and YYEEEE. The sample was PBMCs. The receptor was derived from a middle-aged man in good health and CMV-seronegative. This sequence joins TRBV5-6 and TRBJ2-5; D perhaps matches TRBD2 (5 bases). The CDR3 protein is CASSTEGRQETQYF. The CDR3 DNA is TGTGCCAGCAGCACCGAGGGTAGACAAGAGACCCAGTACTTC.